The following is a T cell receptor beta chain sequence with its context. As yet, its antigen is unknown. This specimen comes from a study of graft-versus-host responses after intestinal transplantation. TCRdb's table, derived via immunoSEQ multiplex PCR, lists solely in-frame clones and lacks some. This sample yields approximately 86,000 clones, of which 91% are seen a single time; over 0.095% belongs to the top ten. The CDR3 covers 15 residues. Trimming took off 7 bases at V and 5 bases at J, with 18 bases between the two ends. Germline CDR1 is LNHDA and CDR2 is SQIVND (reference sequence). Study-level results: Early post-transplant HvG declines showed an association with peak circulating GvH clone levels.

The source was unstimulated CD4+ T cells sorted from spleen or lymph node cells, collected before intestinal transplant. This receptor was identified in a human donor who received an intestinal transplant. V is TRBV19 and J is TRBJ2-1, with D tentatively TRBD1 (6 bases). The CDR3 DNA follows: TGTGCCAGTATGACGGACAGAAGCACCAACAATGAGCAGTTCTTC. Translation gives CASMTDRSTNNEQFF. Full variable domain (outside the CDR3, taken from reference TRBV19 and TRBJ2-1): DGGITQSPKYLFRKEGQNVTLSCEQNLNHDAMYWYRQDPGQGLRLIYYSQIVNDFQKGDIAEGYSVSREKKESFPLTVTSAQKNPTAFYLCASMTDRSTNNEQFFGPGTRLTVL.